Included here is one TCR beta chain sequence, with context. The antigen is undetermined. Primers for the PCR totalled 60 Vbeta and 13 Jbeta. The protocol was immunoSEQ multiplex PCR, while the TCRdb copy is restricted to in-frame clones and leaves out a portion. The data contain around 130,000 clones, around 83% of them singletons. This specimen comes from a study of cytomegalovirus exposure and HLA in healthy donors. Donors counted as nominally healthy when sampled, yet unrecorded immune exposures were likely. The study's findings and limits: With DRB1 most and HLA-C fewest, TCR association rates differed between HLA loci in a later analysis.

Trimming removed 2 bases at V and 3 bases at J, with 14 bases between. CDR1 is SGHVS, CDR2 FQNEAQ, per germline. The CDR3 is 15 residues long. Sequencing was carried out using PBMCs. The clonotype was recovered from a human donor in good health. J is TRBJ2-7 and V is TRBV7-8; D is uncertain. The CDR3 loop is CASSLLLGSIYEQYF. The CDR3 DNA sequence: TGTGCCAGCAGCTTACTGCTGGGCTCGATCTACGAGCAGTACTTC.